These 2 T cell receptor beta chains were all obtained from the same sample, sequenced in a study of blood T cell repertoires in COVID-19. Produced via immunoSEQ multiplex PCR; TCRdb's table is partial and in-frame only. This sample has some 150,000 clones; roughly 90% occur once, and the top ten carry roughly a tenth. The sample was peripheral blood. The source is a middle-aged man with active or convalescent COVID-19.

The rearrangement links TRBV6-1 to TRBJ1-2, with D perhaps matching TRBD1 (5 bases). Trimming stripped 0 bases from V and 7 bases from J, with 15 bases between. CDR3 length: 15 amino acids. Germline loops: CDR1 MNHNS, CDR2 SASEGT. DNA of the CDR3: TGTGCCAGCAGTGAAGCCAGGGTGCTTAGCGGTGGCTACACCTTC. Translating it yields CASSEARVLSGGYTF.

V usage is TRBV5-1 and J usage is TRBJ1-2; D is unclear. The V end lost 0 bases, the J end lost 4 bases, and 16 bases lay between the germline ends. The germline gives CDR1 SGHRS, CDR2 YFSETQ. CDR3 size: 16 residues. The chain's CDR3 is CASSLASGGGLYGYTF. The CDR3 nucleotides read TGCGCCAGCAGCTTGGCCTCTGGCGGCGGGCTCTATGGCTACACCTTC. Variable domain in full (rest from reference TRBV5-1 and TRBJ1-2): KAGVTQTPRYLIKTRGQQVTLSCSPISGHRSVSWYQQTPGQGLQFLFEYFSETQRNKGNFPGRFSGRQFSNSRSEMNVSTLELGDSALYLCASSLASGGGLYGYTFGSGTRLTVV.